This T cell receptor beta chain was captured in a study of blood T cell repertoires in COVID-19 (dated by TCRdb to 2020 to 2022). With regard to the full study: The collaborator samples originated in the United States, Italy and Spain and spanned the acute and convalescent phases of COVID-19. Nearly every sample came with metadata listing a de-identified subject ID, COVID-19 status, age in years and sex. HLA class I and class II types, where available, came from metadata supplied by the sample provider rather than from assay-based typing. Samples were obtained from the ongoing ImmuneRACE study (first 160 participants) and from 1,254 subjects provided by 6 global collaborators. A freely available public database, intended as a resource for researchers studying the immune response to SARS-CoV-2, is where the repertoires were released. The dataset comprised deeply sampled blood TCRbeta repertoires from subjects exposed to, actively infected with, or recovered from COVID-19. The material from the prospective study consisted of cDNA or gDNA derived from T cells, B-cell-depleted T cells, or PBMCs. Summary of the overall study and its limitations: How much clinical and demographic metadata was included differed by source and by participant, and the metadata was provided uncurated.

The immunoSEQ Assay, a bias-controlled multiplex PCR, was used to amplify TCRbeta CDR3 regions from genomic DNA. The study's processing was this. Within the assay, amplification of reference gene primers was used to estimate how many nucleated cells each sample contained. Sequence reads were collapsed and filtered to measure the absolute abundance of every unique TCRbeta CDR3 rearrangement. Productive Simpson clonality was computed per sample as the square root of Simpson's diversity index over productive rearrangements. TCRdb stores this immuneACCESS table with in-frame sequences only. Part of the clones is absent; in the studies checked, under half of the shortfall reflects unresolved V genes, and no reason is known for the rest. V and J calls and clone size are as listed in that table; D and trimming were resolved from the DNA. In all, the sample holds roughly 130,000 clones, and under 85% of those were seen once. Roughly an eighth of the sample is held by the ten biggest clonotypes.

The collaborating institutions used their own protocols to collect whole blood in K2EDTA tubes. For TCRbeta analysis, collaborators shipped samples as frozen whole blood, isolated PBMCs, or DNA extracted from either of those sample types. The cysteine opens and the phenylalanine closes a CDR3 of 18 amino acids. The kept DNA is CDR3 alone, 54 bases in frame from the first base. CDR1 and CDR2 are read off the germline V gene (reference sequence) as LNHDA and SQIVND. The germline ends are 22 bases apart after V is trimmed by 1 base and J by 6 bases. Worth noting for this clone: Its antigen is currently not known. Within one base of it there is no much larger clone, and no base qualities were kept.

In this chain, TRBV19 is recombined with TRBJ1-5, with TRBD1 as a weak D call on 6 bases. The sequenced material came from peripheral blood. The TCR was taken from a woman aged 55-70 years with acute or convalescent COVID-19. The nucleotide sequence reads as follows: TGTGCCAGTAGTATAGCCCATTACAGATCAGGGGATAGTCAGCCCCAGCATTTT. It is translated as CASSIAHYRSGDSQPQHF.